The clone carrying this T cell receptor beta chain was recorded many times. What it recognizes is unknown. The data were taken from a study of blood T cells in healthy people across ages. Findings and limits, study-wide: Older individuals had lower TCR beta diversity per million T cells (the decline was roughly linear). As naive T cell percentage varied, TCR beta diversity correlated strongly with it.

PCR was performed a second time for roughly 7 to 12 cycles using a sample-barcoded 5' primer and a J-beta primer mix. TCRdb reanalysed the 5' RACE reads using MiXCR and keeps one entry per CDR3 protein. The sample has 750,000 to 950,000 distinct CDR3 sequences; approximately 32% are singletons. These same data were also listed under a study on T cells of mothers and their children. As that study records: Barcodes for each sample and 2-4 random nucleotides were added by the M1S primer used in the second PCR.

The sequence was obtained from a woman between 40 and 50 years old in good health. The source material was blood.

Written as DNA, the CDR3 is TGTGCCAGCAGTGAGGGGGCGTCCTACGAGCAGTACTTC. Its protein is CASSEGASYEQYF. V is TRBV2 and J is TRBJ2-7, with D possibly matching TRBD1 (6 bases). V lost 3 bases, J lost 1 base, and 7 bases lay in between. CDR1 and CDR2 from the germline V gene are SNHLY and FYNNEI. This CDR3 spans 13 amino acids.